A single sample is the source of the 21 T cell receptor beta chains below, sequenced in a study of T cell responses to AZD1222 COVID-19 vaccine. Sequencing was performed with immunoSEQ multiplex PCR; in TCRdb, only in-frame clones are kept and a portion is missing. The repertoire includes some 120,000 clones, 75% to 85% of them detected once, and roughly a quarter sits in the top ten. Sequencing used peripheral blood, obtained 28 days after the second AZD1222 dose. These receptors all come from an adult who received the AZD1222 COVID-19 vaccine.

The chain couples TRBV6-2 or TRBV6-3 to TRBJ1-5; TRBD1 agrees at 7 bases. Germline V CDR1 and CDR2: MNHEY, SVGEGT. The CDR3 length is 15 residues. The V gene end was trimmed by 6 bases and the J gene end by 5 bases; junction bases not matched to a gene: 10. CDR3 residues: CASSLRQGWDQPQHF. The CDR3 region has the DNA TGTGCCAGCAGCCTCCGACAGGGATGGGATCAGCCCCAGCATTTT.

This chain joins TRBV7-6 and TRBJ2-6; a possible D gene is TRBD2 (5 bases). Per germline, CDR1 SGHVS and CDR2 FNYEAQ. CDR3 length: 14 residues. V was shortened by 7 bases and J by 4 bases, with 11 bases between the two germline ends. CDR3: CASTPGVGANVLTF. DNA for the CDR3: TGTGCCAGCACCCCCGGGGTCGGGGCCAACGTCCTGACTTTC.

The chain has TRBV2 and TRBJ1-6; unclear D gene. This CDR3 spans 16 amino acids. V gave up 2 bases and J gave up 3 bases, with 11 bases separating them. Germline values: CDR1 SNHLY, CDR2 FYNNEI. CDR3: CASSEPPGYYNSPLHF. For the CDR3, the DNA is TGTGCCAGCAGTGAACCCCCGGGGTACTATAATTCACCCCTCCACTTT. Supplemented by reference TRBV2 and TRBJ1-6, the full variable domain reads EPEVTQTPSHQVTQMGQEVILRCVPISNHLYFYWYRQILGQKVEFLVSFYNNEISEKSEIFDDQFSVERPDGSNFTLKIRSTKLEDSAMYFCASSEPPGYYNSPLHFGNGTRLTVT.

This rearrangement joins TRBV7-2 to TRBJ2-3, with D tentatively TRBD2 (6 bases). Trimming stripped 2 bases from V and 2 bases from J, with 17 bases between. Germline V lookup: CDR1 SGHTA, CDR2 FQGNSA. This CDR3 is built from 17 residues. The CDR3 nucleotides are TGTGCCAGCAGCTTAAGGTGGGCCGGGGGATCCACAGATACGCAGTATTTT. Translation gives CASSLRWAGGSTDTQYF.

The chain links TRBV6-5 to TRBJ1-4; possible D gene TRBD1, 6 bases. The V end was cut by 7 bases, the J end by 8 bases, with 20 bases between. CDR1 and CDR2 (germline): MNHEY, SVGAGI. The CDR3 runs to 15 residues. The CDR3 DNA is TGTGCCAGCACCTACGGGCGGGGGCTGGGAGAAAAACTGTTTTTT. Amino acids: CASTYGRGLGEKLFF.

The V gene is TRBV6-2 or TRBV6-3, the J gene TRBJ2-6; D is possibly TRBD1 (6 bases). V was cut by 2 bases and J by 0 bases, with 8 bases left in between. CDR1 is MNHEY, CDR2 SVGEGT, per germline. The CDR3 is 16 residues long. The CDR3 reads CASSYQTGSGANVLTF. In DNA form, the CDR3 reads TGTGCCAGCAGTTACCAGACAGGCTCTGGGGCCAACGTCCTGACTTTC.

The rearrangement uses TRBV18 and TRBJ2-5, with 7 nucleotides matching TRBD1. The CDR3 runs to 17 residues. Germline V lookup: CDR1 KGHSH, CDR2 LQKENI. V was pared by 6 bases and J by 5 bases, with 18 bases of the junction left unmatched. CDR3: CASSSPAGQVGWETQYF. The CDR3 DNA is TGTGCCAGCTCGTCCCCGGCCGGACAGGTCGGTTGGGAGACCCAGTACTTC.

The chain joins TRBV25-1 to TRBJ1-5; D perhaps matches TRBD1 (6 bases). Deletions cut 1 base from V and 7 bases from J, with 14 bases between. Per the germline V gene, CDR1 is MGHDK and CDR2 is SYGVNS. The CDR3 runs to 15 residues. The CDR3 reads CASSESRGGGQPQHF. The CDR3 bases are TGTGCCAGCAGTGAATCGAGGGGGGGCGGACAGCCCCAGCATTTT.

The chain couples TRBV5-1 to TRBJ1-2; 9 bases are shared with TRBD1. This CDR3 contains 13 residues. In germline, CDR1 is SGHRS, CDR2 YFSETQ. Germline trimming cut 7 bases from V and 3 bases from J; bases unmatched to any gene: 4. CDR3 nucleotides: TGCGCCAGCCGCCGGGACAGGGACTATGGCTACACCTTC. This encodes CASRRDRDYGYTF. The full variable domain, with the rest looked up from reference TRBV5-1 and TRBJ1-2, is KAGVTQTPRYLIKTRGQQVTLSCSPISGHRSVSWYQQTPGQGLQFLFEYFSETQRNKGNFPGRFSGRQFSNSRSEMNVSTLELGDSALYLCASRRDRDYGYTFGSGTRLTVV.

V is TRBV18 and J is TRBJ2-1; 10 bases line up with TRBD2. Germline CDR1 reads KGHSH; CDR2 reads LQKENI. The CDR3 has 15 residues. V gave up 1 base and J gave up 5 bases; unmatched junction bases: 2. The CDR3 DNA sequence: TGTGCCAGCTCACCACTAGCGGGGGGCGACAATGAGCAGTTCTTC. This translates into CASSPLAGGDNEQFF.

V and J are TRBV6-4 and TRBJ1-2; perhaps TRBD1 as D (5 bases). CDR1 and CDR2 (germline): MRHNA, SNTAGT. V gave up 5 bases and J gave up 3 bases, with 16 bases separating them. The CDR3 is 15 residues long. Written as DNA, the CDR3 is TGTGCCAGCAGTCCCCGATGGGGGACGGACTATGGCTACACCTTC. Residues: CASSPRWGTDYGYTF.

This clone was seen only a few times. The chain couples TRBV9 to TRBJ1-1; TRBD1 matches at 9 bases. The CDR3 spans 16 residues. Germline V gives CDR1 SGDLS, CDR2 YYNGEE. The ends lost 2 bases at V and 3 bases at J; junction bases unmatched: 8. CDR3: CASSVLGTGPYTEAFF. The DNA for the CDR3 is TGTGCCAGCAGCGTGCTCGGGACAGGGCCGTACACTGAAGCTTTCTTT.

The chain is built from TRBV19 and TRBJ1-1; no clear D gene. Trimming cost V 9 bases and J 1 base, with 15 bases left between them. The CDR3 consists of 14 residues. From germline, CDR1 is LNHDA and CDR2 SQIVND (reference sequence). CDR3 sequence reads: CASTERGTNTEAFF. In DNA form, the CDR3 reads TGTGCCAGCACCGAACGGGGTACGAACACTGAAGCTTTCTTT.

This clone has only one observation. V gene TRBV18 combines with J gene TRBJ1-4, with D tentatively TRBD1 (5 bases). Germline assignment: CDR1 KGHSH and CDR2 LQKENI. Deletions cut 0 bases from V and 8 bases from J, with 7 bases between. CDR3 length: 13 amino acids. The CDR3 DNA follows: TGTGCCAGCTCACCACCAGGGGACGAAAAACTGTTTTTT. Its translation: CASSPPGDEKLFF. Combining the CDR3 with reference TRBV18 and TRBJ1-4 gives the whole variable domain NAGVMQNPRHLVRRRGQEARLRCSPMKGHSHVYWYRQLPEEGLKFMVYLQKENIIDESGMPKERFSAEFPKEGPSILRIQQVVRGDSAAYFCASSPPGDEKLFFGSGTQLSVL.

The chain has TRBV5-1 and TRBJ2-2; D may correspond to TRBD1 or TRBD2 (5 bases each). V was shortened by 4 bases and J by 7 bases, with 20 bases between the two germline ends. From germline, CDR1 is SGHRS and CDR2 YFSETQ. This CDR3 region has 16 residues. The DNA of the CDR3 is TGCGCCAGCAGCCCCCTACGGGGCGTCTCAGGCGGGGAGCTGTTTTTT. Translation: CASSPLRGVSGGELFF.

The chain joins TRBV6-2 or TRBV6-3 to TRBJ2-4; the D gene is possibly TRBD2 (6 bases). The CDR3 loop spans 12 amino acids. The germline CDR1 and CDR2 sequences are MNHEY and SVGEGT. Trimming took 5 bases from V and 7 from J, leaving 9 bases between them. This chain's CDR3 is CASSPGTNIQYF. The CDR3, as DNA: TGTGCCAGCAGTCCGGGGACTAACATTCAGTACTTC.

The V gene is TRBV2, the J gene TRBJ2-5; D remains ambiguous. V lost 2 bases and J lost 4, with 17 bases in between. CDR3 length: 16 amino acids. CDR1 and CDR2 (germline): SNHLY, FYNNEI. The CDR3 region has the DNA TGTGCCAGCAGTGAATTCAGTGGACCGTGGGGAGAGACCCAGTACTTC. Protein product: CASSEFSGPWGETQYF.

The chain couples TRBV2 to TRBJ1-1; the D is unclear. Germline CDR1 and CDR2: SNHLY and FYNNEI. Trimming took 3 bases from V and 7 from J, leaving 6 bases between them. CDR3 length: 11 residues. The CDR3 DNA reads TGTGCCAGCAGTGAGTTGAGTGAAGCTTTCTTT. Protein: CASSELSEAFF. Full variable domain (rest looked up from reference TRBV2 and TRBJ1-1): EPEVTQTPSHQVTQMGQEVILRCVPISNHLYFYWYRQILGQKVEFLVSFYNNEISEKSEIFDDQFSVERPDGSNFTLKIRSTKLEDSAMYFCASSELSEAFFGQGTRLTVV.

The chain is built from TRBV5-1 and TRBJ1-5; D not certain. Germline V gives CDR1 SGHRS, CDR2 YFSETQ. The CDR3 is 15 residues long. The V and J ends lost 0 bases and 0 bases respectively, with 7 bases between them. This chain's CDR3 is CASSLGNFSNQPQHF. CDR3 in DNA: TGCGCCAGCAGCTTGGGCAATTTTAGCAATCAGCCCCAGCATTTT.

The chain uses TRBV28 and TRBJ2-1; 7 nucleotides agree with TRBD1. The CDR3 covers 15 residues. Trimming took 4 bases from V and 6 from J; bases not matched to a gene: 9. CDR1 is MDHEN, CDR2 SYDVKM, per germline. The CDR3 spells CASSSRGQRGNEQFF. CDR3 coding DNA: TGTGCCAGCAGTTCAAGGGGACAGAGGGGCAATGAGCAGTTCTTC.

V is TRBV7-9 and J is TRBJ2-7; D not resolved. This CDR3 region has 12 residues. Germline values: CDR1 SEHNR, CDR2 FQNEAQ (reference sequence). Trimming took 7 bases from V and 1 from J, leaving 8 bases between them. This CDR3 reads CASTTVSYEQYF. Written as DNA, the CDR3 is TGTGCCAGCACCACGGTTTCCTACGAGCAGTACTTC.